The rows below give T cell receptor beta chains drawn from one sample of a study of Ad26.COV2.S vaccination and SARS-CoV-2 variants. Produced via immunoSEQ multiplex PCR; TCRdb's table is partial and in-frame only. The sample has 300,000 to 400,000 clones; 92% are singletons. The specimen comprised peripheral blood, sampled after recovery from COVID-19. The receptors were sampled from a human donor who had recovered from COVID-19. Each CDR3 is given with its conserved first and last residue. A D gene is named only where the DNA matches it firmly. Where a row states a size, it is once, few, many or the class of an expanded clone; other rows omit it.

v_call: TRBV5-1
d_call: -
j_call: TRBJ1-1
clone_size: -
cdr3_nt: TGCGCCAGCAGCACGCAGGGGAACACTGAAGCTTTCTTT
cdr3_aa: CASSTQGNTEAFF

v_call: TRBV27
d_call: -
j_call: TRBJ1-1
clone_size: once
cdr3_nt: TGTGCCAGCAGTTTAAGAGAGGGCACTGAAGCTTTCTTT
cdr3_aa: CASSLREGTEAFF

v_call: TRBV2
d_call: TRBD1
j_call: TRBJ1-1
clone_size: few
cdr3_nt: TGTGCCAGCAGCGGACAGGGGGCTGCTGAAGCTTTCTTT
cdr3_aa: CASSGQGAAEAFF

v_call: TRBV11-2
d_call: -
j_call: TRBJ1-2
clone_size: -
cdr3_nt: TGTGCCAGCAGCTTAACCGAAGGGGCGGGAGGCTACACCTTC
cdr3_aa: CASSLTEGAGGYTF

v_call: TRBV6-2/TRBV6-3
d_call: -
j_call: TRBJ2-7
clone_size: -
cdr3_nt: TGTGCCAGCAGTTACCAGGACAGCACCTACGAGCAGTACTTC
cdr3_aa: CASSYQDSTYEQYF

v_call: TRBV4-1
d_call: -
j_call: TRBJ2-5
clone_size: -
cdr3_nt: TGCGCCAGCAGCCGTTCGGGACTGGACCAAGAGACCCAGTACTTC
cdr3_aa: CASSRSGLDQETQYF

v_call: TRBV6-6
d_call: TRBD1
j_call: TRBJ1-6
clone_size: -
cdr3_nt: TGTGCCAGCAGTCTACCAGGACAGGGGCGTAATTCACCCCTCCACTTT
cdr3_aa: CASSLPGQGRNSPLHF

v_call: TRBV9
d_call: -
j_call: TRBJ2-2
clone_size: -
cdr3_nt: TGTGCCAGCAGCGTAGAACCAGCGAACACCGGGGAGCTGTTTTTT
cdr3_aa: CASSVEPANTGELFF

v_call: TRBV6-5
d_call: -
j_call: TRBJ1-2
clone_size: -
cdr3_nt: TGTGCCAGCAGTTACTCTTCGACGGAGACCTATGGCTACACCTTC
cdr3_aa: CASSYSSTETYGYTF

v_call: TRBV4-3
d_call: -
j_call: TRBJ2-2
clone_size: -
cdr3_nt: TGCGCCAGCAGCCAAGATGGGGGGATCGGGGAGCTGTTTTTT
cdr3_aa: CASSQDGGIGELFF

v_call: TRBV11-2
d_call: -
j_call: TRBJ1-2
clone_size: once
cdr3_nt: TGTGCCAGCACGAACCCGGGTTTCGCTAACTATGGCTACACCTTC
cdr3_aa: CASTNPGFANYGYTF

v_call: TRBV2
d_call: -
j_call: TRBJ2-6
clone_size: -
cdr3_nt: TGTGCCAGCAGTGGGAGGGGAGAAGTATCTGGGGCCAACGTCCTGACTTTC
cdr3_aa: CASSGRGEVSGANVLTF

v_call: TRBV12-3/TRBV12-4
d_call: -
j_call: TRBJ2-7
clone_size: -
cdr3_nt: TGTGCCAGCAGTCTAGGGGCTGGGTACGAGCAGTACTTC
cdr3_aa: CASSLGAGYEQYF

v_call: TRBV5-1
d_call: TRBD2
j_call: TRBJ2-2
clone_size: -
cdr3_nt: TGCGCCAGCAGCTTTGCCGAGACTAGCGGGTCCACCGGGGAGCTGTTTTTT
cdr3_aa: CASSFAETSGSTGELFF

v_call: TRBV5-1
d_call: TRBD1
j_call: TRBJ2-5
clone_size: -
cdr3_nt: TGCGCCAGCGGGACAGGGGAGGTTACGGAGACCCAGTACTTC
cdr3_aa: CASGTGEVTETQYF

v_call: TRBV5-1
d_call: -
j_call: TRBJ1-1
clone_size: -
cdr3_nt: TGCGCCAGCAGCTCAAACACTGAAGCTTTCTTT
cdr3_aa: CASSSNTEAFF

v_call: TRBV14
d_call: -
j_call: TRBJ1-2
clone_size: -
cdr3_nt: TGTGCCAGCAGCCAAGATTATGGGTTTTTAGATGGCTACACCTTC
cdr3_aa: CASSQDYGFLDGYTF

v_call: TRBV19
d_call: TRBD1
j_call: TRBJ1-5
clone_size: -
cdr3_nt: TGTGCCAGTAGCCTCGGACAGGGAGGTAATCAGCCCCAGCATTTT
cdr3_aa: CASSLGQGGNQPQHF

v_call: TRBV5-4
d_call: -
j_call: TRBJ2-1
clone_size: -
cdr3_nt: TGTGCCAGCAGCTTGGCCCGGGGGTCCTACAATGAGCAGTTCTTC
cdr3_aa: CASSLARGSYNEQFF

v_call: TRBV25-1
d_call: -
j_call: TRBJ2-7
clone_size: once
cdr3_nt: TGTGCCAGCAGTGAAGGTGAGGCCGACCACTACGAGCAGTACTTC
cdr3_aa: CASSEGEADHYEQYF

v_call: TRBV3-1/TRBV3-2
d_call: -
j_call: TRBJ2-3
clone_size: -
cdr3_nt: TGTGCCAGCAGCCAACCAGGGCTGGGCACAGATACGCAGTATTTT
cdr3_aa: CASSQPGLGTDTQYF

v_call: TRBV19
d_call: TRBD2
j_call: TRBJ2-3
clone_size: -
cdr3_nt: TGTGCCAGTAGTATATGGGGCCCGGCTAGCGGTGGAACAGATACGCAGTATTTT
cdr3_aa: CASSIWGPASGGTDTQYF

v_call: TRBV6-5
d_call: -
j_call: TRBJ1-2
clone_size: -
cdr3_nt: TGTGCCACAGGCGCCGGACAGAGAAACTATGGCTACACCTTC
cdr3_aa: CATGAGQRNYGYTF

v_call: TRBV9
d_call: TRBD2
j_call: TRBJ2-5
clone_size: -
cdr3_nt: TGTGCCAGCAGCGTAGGTGGGGGGGGTATGGAGACCCAGTACTTC
cdr3_aa: CASSVGGGGMETQYF

v_call: TRBV5-1
d_call: -
j_call: TRBJ1-2
clone_size: -
cdr3_nt: TGCGCCACCCCGGAGGGGGATACTAACTATGGCTACACCTTC
cdr3_aa: CATPEGDTNYGYTF

v_call: TRBV5-1
d_call: TRBD2
j_call: TRBJ2-5
clone_size: -
cdr3_nt: TGCGCCAGCAGCTTGGCTAGCGGGGTCCAGTACTTC
cdr3_aa: CASSLASGVQYF

v_call: TRBV2
d_call: -
j_call: TRBJ2-3
clone_size: -
cdr3_nt: TGTGCCAGCAGTACAGGGATAGGTACGCAGTATTTT
cdr3_aa: CASSTGIGTQYF

v_call: TRBV5-6
d_call: -
j_call: TRBJ2-7
clone_size: -
cdr3_nt: TGTGCCAGCAGCCCGACAGGTCTTAACTACGAGCAGTACTTC
cdr3_aa: CASSPTGLNYEQYF

v_call: TRBV19
d_call: TRBD1
j_call: TRBJ2-6
clone_size: once
cdr3_nt: TGTGCCACTGGGACAGGGGATTTGGGGGGGGCCAACGTCCTGACTTTC
cdr3_aa: CATGTGDLGGANVLTF

v_call: TRBV2
d_call: -
j_call: TRBJ1-2
clone_size: -
cdr3_nt: TGTGCCAGCAGTGAAGCGGGGATCTATGGCTACACCTTC
cdr3_aa: CASSEAGIYGYTF

v_call: TRBV10-3
d_call: -
j_call: TRBJ2-2
clone_size: -
cdr3_nt: TGTGCCATCAGTGAACTTGGTATCACCGGGGAGCTGTTTTTT
cdr3_aa: CAISELGITGELFF

v_call: TRBV13
d_call: -
j_call: TRBJ1-6
clone_size: -
cdr3_nt: TGTGCCAGCAGCTTCGGTGGTACGGGAAATAATTCACCCCTCCACTTT
cdr3_aa: CASSFGGTGNNSPLHF

v_call: TRBV12-5
d_call: -
j_call: TRBJ2-5
clone_size: -
cdr3_nt: TGTGCTAGTGGCTTAGGGGGTTTGAAGGAGACCCAGTACTTC
cdr3_aa: CASGLGGLKETQYF

v_call: TRBV12-5
d_call: -
j_call: TRBJ2-7
clone_size: few
cdr3_nt: TGTGCTAGTGGCGACTTGGACAGTGACTACGAGCAGTACTTC
cdr3_aa: CASGDLDSDYEQYF

v_call: TRBV10-1
d_call: -
j_call: TRBJ1-1
clone_size: -
cdr3_nt: TGCGCCAGCAGGGCAGGATCCGGACTCGGAACTGAAGCTTTCTTT
cdr3_aa: CASRAGSGLGTEAFF

v_call: TRBV14
d_call: -
j_call: TRBJ1-1
clone_size: -
cdr3_nt: TGTGCCAGCAGCCATTTGGGGGCAATGAACACTGAAGCTTTCTTT
cdr3_aa: CASSHLGAMNTEAFF

v_call: TRBV28
d_call: -
j_call: TRBJ1-1
clone_size: once
cdr3_nt: TGTGCCAGCAGACGCCTATGGACCGGCCGGGGCACTGAAGCTTTCTTT
cdr3_aa: CASRRLWTGRGTEAFF

v_call: TRBV19
d_call: -
j_call: TRBJ1-6
clone_size: -
cdr3_nt: TGTGCCAGTAGTACGAAGAGCTCCTATAATTCACCCCTCCACTTT
cdr3_aa: CASSTKSSYNSPLHF

v_call: TRBV9
d_call: TRBD1
j_call: TRBJ1-6
clone_size: -
cdr3_nt: TGTGCCAGCAGCGGACAGGGCGACTATAATTCACCCCTCCACTTT
cdr3_aa: CASSGQGDYNSPLHF

v_call: TRBV7-9
d_call: -
j_call: TRBJ2-3
clone_size: once
cdr3_nt: TGTGCCAGCAGCTTACGGGGGGCTAGCACAGATACGCAGTATTTT
cdr3_aa: CASSLRGASTDTQYF

v_call: TRBV28
d_call: -
j_call: TRBJ2-5
clone_size: -
cdr3_nt: TGTGCCAGCAGTTTATCGCCAACCATGGAGACCCAGTACTTC
cdr3_aa: CASSLSPTMETQYF

v_call: TRBV25-1
d_call: -
j_call: TRBJ1-6
clone_size: -
cdr3_nt: TGTGCCAGCACCGAAACAACAGAGTATAATTCACCCCTCCACTTT
cdr3_aa: CASTETTEYNSPLHF

v_call: TRBV10-3
d_call: TRBD2
j_call: TRBJ2-3
clone_size: few
cdr3_nt: TGTGCCATCAGCGGGACTAGCGGGGCTTCTGCCACAGATACGCAGTATTTT
cdr3_aa: CAISGTSGASATDTQYF

v_call: TRBV29-1
d_call: -
j_call: TRBJ2-3
clone_size: -
cdr3_nt: TGCAGCGTGCCCCCGAGGGGAGATACGCAGTATTTT
cdr3_aa: CSVPPRGDTQYF

v_call: TRBV6-5
d_call: TRBD1
j_call: TRBJ2-7
clone_size: -
cdr3_nt: TGTGCCAGCCGTATACAGGGGGCTTACGAGCAGTACTTC
cdr3_aa: CASRIQGAYEQYF

v_call: TRBV6-6
d_call: -
j_call: TRBJ1-3
clone_size: -
cdr3_nt: TGTGCCAGCAGTTTTTCTGGAAACACCATATATTTT
cdr3_aa: CASSFSGNTIYF

v_call: TRBV6-1
d_call: -
j_call: TRBJ1-2
clone_size: -
cdr3_nt: TGTGCCAGCAGTGAAGCAGTTAACTATGGCTACACCTTC
cdr3_aa: CASSEAVNYGYTF

v_call: TRBV3-1/TRBV3-2
d_call: -
j_call: TRBJ2-2
clone_size: -
cdr3_nt: TGTGCCAGCAGCCATAACACCGGGGAGCTGTTTTTT
cdr3_aa: CASSHNTGELFF

v_call: TRBV4-2
d_call: -
j_call: TRBJ2-2
clone_size: -
cdr3_nt: TGTGCCAGCAGCCAAGGGGGGGTGGAGCGGGAGCTGTTTTTT
cdr3_aa: CASSQGGVERELFF

v_call: TRBV5-4
d_call: TRBD1
j_call: TRBJ1-2
clone_size: -
cdr3_nt: TGTGCCAGCAGCTGGGGGACAGGAGCTAACTATGGCTACACCTTC
cdr3_aa: CASSWGTGANYGYTF